The 26 T cell receptor beta chains below all came from one sample that was sequenced in a study of cytotoxic CD8 clonotypes in ibrutinib-treated CLL. Sequencing was performed with immunoSEQ multiplex PCR; in TCRdb, only in-frame clones are kept and a portion is missing. The sample records 130,000 or so clones, about 80% being singletons. Source: PBMCs, taken after 12 months of ibrutinib treatment. These receptors all stem from a human donor with chronic lymphocytic leukemia.

The chain uses TRBV7-8 and TRBJ1-5; maybe TRBD1 (5 bases). The CDR3 loop spans 14 amino acids. Between the trimmed V and J ends, which lost 5 bases and 10 bases, there was a span of 18 bases. Per germline, CDR1 SGHVS and CDR2 FQNEAQ. The CDR3 DNA follows: TGTGCCAGCAGCCGCCGGGAGGGGCTTCCCCCCCAGCATTTT. It yields the protein CASSRREGLPPQHF.

J is TRBJ1-1 and V is TRBV7-8; tentative D call: TRBD1 (5 bases). V was pared by 0 bases and J by 0 bases, with 11 bases between. CDR1 and CDR2 from the germline V gene are SGHVS and FQNEAQ. The CDR3 extends over 16 amino acids. In DNA form, the CDR3 reads TGTGCCAGCAGCTTAGCCCCTGGGGGGATGAACACTGAAGCTTTCTTT. As protein: CASSLAPGGMNTEAFF.

The rearrangement joins TRBV9 to TRBJ2-3, with D possibly matching TRBD1 (5 bases). This CDR3 is 15 amino acids long. Trimming stripped 0 bases from V and 4 bases from J, with 12 bases between. CDR1 is SGDLS and CDR2 is YYNGEE in the germline V gene. CDR3 sequence (DNA): TGTGCCAGCAGCGTAGATACAGGTCGGGCAGATACGCAGTATTTT. It encodes CASSVDTGRADTQYF.

This clone is a singleton in its sample. V is TRBV28 and J is TRBJ2-2; 12 bases match TRBD1. J lost 4 bases, V lost 4 bases, and 4 bases had no gene match. CDR1 is MDHEN and CDR2 is SYDVKM in the germline V gene. There are 16 residues in the CDR3. The CDR3: CASSYPGQGATGELFF. CDR3 DNA: TGTGCCAGCAGTTATCCGGGACAGGGGGCCACCGGGGAGCTGTTTTTT.

V usage is TRBV7-2 and J usage is TRBJ1-1, with D hard to call. The CDR3 has 14 residues. Germline-derived CDR1 and CDR2 are SGHTA and FQGNSA. Trimming removed 5 bases from V and 4 bases from J, with 14 bases in between. The CDR3 bases are TGTGCCAGCAGCCCGGTGAATGATGCCACTGAAGCTTTCTTT. Its protein product is CASSPVNDATEAFF.

This chain links TRBV19 with TRBJ2-7; perhaps TRBD1 as D (5 bases). V was cut by 3 bases and J by 0 bases, with 9 bases left in between. This CDR3 has 14 residues. Germline V gene sequence: CDR1 LNHDA, CDR2 SQIVND (reference sequence). CDR3 sequence reads: CASSIARASYEQYF. CDR3 coding DNA: TGTGCCAGTAGTATTGCCAGGGCCTCCTACGAGCAGTACTTC.

This chain links TRBV28 with TRBJ1-5, with 9 bases that match TRBD1. The length of the CDR3 is 14 residues. Germline V gene data show CDR1 as MDHEN and CDR2 as SYDVKM. V was clipped by 4 bases and J by 6 bases; unmatched bases: 4. In nucleotides, the CDR3 is TGTGCCAGCAGTTCCCGACAGGGGGTTCAGCCCCAGCATTTT. It specifies CASSSRQGVQPQHF.

This clone appeared a single time. The rearrangement links TRBV5-5 to TRBJ2-3, with 7 nucleotides matching TRBD2. CDR3 length: 16 amino acids. CDR1 is SGHKS and CDR2 is YYEKEE in the germline V gene (reference sequence). J lost 3 bases, V lost 1 base, and 8 bases had no gene match. The CDR3 DNA reads TGTGCCAGCAGCTTGCAACTAGCGCGTGCTACAGATACGCAGTATTTT. Translation gives CASSLQLARATDTQYF.

The CDR3 DNA is TGTGCCACCAGCAGAGATTGGGAATTTTCCTACGAGCAGTACTTC. Amino acids: CATSRDWEFSYEQYF. The chain combines TRBV15 with TRBJ2-7, with D unresolved. The CDR3 is 15 residues long. V was shortened by 0 bases and J by 1 base, with 10 bases between the two germline ends. CDR1 is LNHNV and CDR2 is YYDKDF in the germline V gene (reference sequence).

The count of this clone is one. The rearrangement uses TRBV2 and TRBJ1-5, with 7 bases lining up with TRBD1. Germline V gives CDR1 SNHLY, CDR2 FYNNEI. The trim removed 4 bases at V and 4 bases at J, leaving 4 bases unmatched. The CDR3 consists of 14 residues. The CDR3 coding sequence is TGTGCCAGCAGTGTTGACAGGGAAAATCAGCCCCAGCATTTT. Translation: CASSVDRENQPQHF.

The genes are TRBV5-1 and TRBJ1-5, with D maybe TRBD1 (5 bases). The V end was cut by 0 bases, the J end by 4 bases, with 8 bases between. The length of the CDR3 is 14 residues. Germline CDR1 SGHRS, CDR2 YFSETQ. The CDR3: CASSLEGLNQPQHF. DNA for the CDR3: TGCGCCAGCAGCTTGGAGGGGCTAAATCAGCCCCAGCATTTT.

This clone has a handful of counts. The gene calls are TRBV5-6 and TRBJ2-7; 11 positions agree with TRBD2. Trimming cost V 5 bases and J 4 bases; bases outside gene matches: 14. CDR1 is SGHDT, CDR2 YYEEEE, per germline. The CDR3 is 17 residues long. CDR3 nucleotides: TGTGCCAGCAGTCTAGCGGGAGGTGTAATCGGGTCATACGAGCAGTACTTC. Translating gives CASSLAGGVIGSYEQYF.

V usage is TRBV11-2 and J usage is TRBJ1-5; TRBD1 is a possible D gene (5 bases). Deletions cut 1 base from V and 0 bases from J, with 13 bases between. The germline gives CDR1 SGHAT, CDR2 FQNNGV. CDR3 length equals 17 residues. Here the CDR3 reads CASSLGSQGYSNQPQHF. CDR3 coding DNA: TGTGCCAGCAGCTTAGGTTCCCAGGGCTATAGCAATCAGCCCCAGCATTTT.

The rearrangement uses TRBV21-1 and TRBJ2-7; the table names TRBD1, a call not compared with the DNA. TRBV21-1 constitutes a pseudogene. This CDR3 has 15 residues. Written as DNA, the CDR3 is TGTGCCAGCAGCAATCCGGGACAGGGAGCCTACGAGCAGTACTTC. The encoded protein is CASSNPGQGAYEQYF.

This clone was observed at least ten times. The chain combines TRBV28 with TRBJ2-7; 9 bases fit TRBD2. The CDR3 sequence is 13 residues long. Germline V gene lookup returns CDR1 MDHEN and CDR2 SYDVKM. Unmatched junction bases numbered 3, after V lost 9 bases and J lost 0 bases. The CDR3 region has the DNA TGTGCCAGTTTAGCGGGAGCCTCCTACGAGCAGTACTTC. Amino acids: CASLAGASYEQYF. Using reference TRBV28 and TRBJ2-7 for the parts outside the CDR3, the full variable domain is DVKVTQSSRYLVKRTGEKVFLECVQDMDHENMFWYRQDPGLGLRLIYFSYDVKMKEKGDIPEGYSVSREKKERFSLILESASTNQTSMYLCASLAGASYEQYFGPGTRLTVT.

V and J are TRBV7-2 and TRBJ2-5; 12 nucleotides line up with TRBD2. Trimming cost V 5 bases and J 4 bases; bases outside gene matches: 5. In germline, CDR1 is SGHTA, CDR2 FQGNSA. There are 15 residues in the CDR3. CDR3 nucleotides: TGTGCCAGCAGCATACTAGCGGGGGGCGCAGAGACCCAGTACTTC. Translated, it gives CASSILAGGAETQYF.

The chain recombines TRBV11-3 with TRBJ2-3; D unresolved. V shed 5 bases and J shed 5 bases, with 11 bases lying between them. This CDR3 spans 13 amino acids. Germline CDR1 and CDR2: SGHNT and YENEEA. CDR3 loop: CASSPRRLDTQYF. The CDR3 coding sequence is TGTGCCAGCAGCCCGAGACGGTTAGATACGCAGTATTTT.

V gene TRBV4-2 combines with J gene TRBJ1-1, with D hard to call. V gave up 1 base and J gave up 2 bases, with 14 bases separating them. The CDR3 sequence is 16 residues long. Per the germline V gene, CDR1 is LGHNA and CDR2 is YNFKEQ. CDR3 sequence: CASSQAANSLNTEAFF. CDR3 nucleotide sequence: TGTGCCAGCAGCCAAGCAGCGAACAGCTTAAACACTGAAGCTTTCTTT.

Only one count was recorded for this clone. The chain links TRBV28 to TRBJ2-7; perhaps TRBD2 as D (5 bases). The ends were cut back, 2 bases at V and 4 bases at J, with 12 bases in the middle. Germline CDR1 MDHEN, CDR2 SYDVKM. This CDR3 region has 14 residues. CDR3 bases: TGTGCCAGCAGTTTAGTACTAGTAGGGTACGAGCAGTACTTC. It yields the protein CASSLVLVGYEQYF.

The V and J genes are TRBV10-2 and TRBJ2-2; D possibly corresponds to TRBD2 (7 bases). Per germline, CDR1 WSHSY and CDR2 SAAADI. Trimming took off 3 bases at V and 2 bases at J, with 13 bases between the two ends. The CDR3 is 16 amino acids. CDR3: CASSDVGGANTGELFF. CDR3 sequence (DNA): TGCGCCAGCAGTGATGTGGGGGGGGCCAACACCGGGGAGCTGTTTTTT.

The chain links TRBV29-1 to TRBJ1-2; tentative D call: TRBD1 (6 bases). The CDR3 runs to 13 residues. CDR1 is SQVTM and CDR2 is ANQGSEA in the germline V gene. Trimming pared 7 bases from V and 0 bases from J, leaving 12 bases between. The CDR3 here is CSEQRGANYGYTF. DNA of the CDR3: TGCAGCGAACAAAGGGGGGCTAACTATGGCTACACCTTC.

CDR3 nucleotide sequence: TGTGCCAGCAGCCGAACGGGATCCTACGAGCAGTACTTC. Amino acids: CASSRTGSYEQYF. This chain connects TRBV11-2 to TRBJ2-7; TRBD2 might be the D (5 bases). CDR1 and CDR2 (germline): SGHAT, FQNNGV. This CDR3 is built from 13 residues. Trimming removed 5 bases at V and 1 base at J, with 9 bases between. The full variable domain, in which reference TRBV11-2 and TRBJ2-7 provide the parts outside the CDR3, is EAGVAQSPRYKIIEKRQSVAFWCNPISGHATLYWYQQILGQGPKLLIQFQNNGVVDDSQLPKDRFSAERLKGVDSTLKIQPAKLEDSAVYLCASSRTGSYEQYFGPGTRLTVT.

The chain carries TRBV9 and TRBJ2-1; 7 bases agree with TRBD1. From germline, CDR1 is SGDLS and CDR2 YYNGEE. CDR3 length: 15 residues. J lost 4 bases, V lost 0 bases, and 4 bases had no gene match. CDR3: CASSVGPTGYNEQFF. The CDR3 nucleotides read TGTGCCAGCAGCGTAGGTCCGACAGGGTACAATGAGCAGTTCTTC. The full variable domain, in which reference TRBV9 and TRBJ2-1 provide the parts outside the CDR3, is DSGVTQTPKHLITATGQRVTLRCSPRSGDLSVYWYQQSLDQGLQFLIQYYNGEERAKGNILERFSAQQFPDLHSELNLSSLELGDSALYFCASSVGPTGYNEQFFGPGTRLTVL.

The gene calls are TRBV28 and TRBJ1-4, with a tentative D call TRBD1 (6 bases). Germline CDR1 reads MDHEN; CDR2 reads SYDVKM. The ends were cut back, 8 bases at V and 4 bases at J, with 14 bases in the middle. The CDR3 has 14 amino acids. The CDR3 DNA follows: TGTGCCAGCGGATGGGGGGCGGGTAATGAAAAACTGTTTTTT. It codes for CASGWGAGNEKLFF.

The CDR3 spells CASSPRTAHNEQFF. The CDR3 coding sequence is TGTGCCAGCAGCCCACGGACAGCCCACAATGAGCAGTTCTTC. The chain recombines TRBV7-2 with TRBJ2-1; D is possibly TRBD1 (6 bases). Germline V CDR1 and CDR2: SGHTA, FQGNSA. There are 14 residues in the CDR3. Between the trimmed V and J ends, which lost 5 bases and 5 bases, there was a span of 13 bases.

This clone was detected a few times. This rearrangement joins TRBV6-5 to TRBJ1-1; no firm D call. V shed 7 bases and J shed 1 base, with 16 bases lying between them. The CDR3 is 15 residues long. Germline loops: CDR1 MNHEY, CDR2 SVGAGI. This CDR3 is CASMLVRAPNTEAFF. The DNA of the CDR3 is TGTGCCAGCATGTTGGTGCGAGCCCCGAACACTGAAGCTTTCTTT.